These 10 T cell receptor beta chains originate from one sample sequenced in a study of T cells after yellow fever vaccination. MiXCR, run by TCRdb on the 5' RACE reads, gives a single entry per CDR3 protein. Of 450,000 to 650,000 distinct CDR3 sequences in the sample, 20% to 25% are singletons; the top ten hold roughly a sixth. The specimen was PBMCs, collected 20 to 25 days after the first yellow fever vaccination. Source of these receptors: a man in his late teens or twenties who received the YFV17D yellow fever vaccine.

The chain couples TRBV5-5 to TRBJ2-7; maybe TRBD1 (5 bases). The germline gives CDR1 SGHKS, CDR2 YYEKEE (reference sequence). The V end lost 1 base, the J end lost 6 bases, and 11 bases lay between the germline ends. CDR3 size: 13 residues. The CDR3 loop reads CASSLQAGLEQYV. CDR3 in DNA: TGTGCCAGCAGCTTGCAGGCAGGGCTCGAGCAGTACGTC.

This clonotype has more than one count but fewer than ten. CDR3 in DNA: TGTGCCAGCAGTTACTCTTGGCAGAGCACAGATACGCAGTATTTT. Its protein product is CASSYSWQSTDTQYF. The rearrangement links TRBV6-5 to TRBJ2-3; no definite D call. Trimming pared 0 bases from V and 0 bases from J, leaving 7 bases between. Germline lookup yields CDR1 MNHEY and CDR2 SVGAGI. The CDR3 consists of 15 residues.

This clonotype was found a few times. The J gene is TRBJ1-4, the V gene TRBV4-3; unclear D gene. CDR1 and CDR2 from the germline V gene are LGHNA and YSLEER. The CDR3 is 16 residues long. The V gene lost 0 bases and the J gene lost 0 bases, with 8 bases spanning the gap. CDR3 region: CASSQDRAATNEKLFF. Here the CDR3 DNA reads TGCGCCAGCAGCCAAGATCGGGCTGCAACTAATGAAAAACTGTTTTTT.

V usage is TRBV7-2 and J usage is TRBJ2-3; 11 bases agree with TRBD2. This CDR3 contains 15 residues. CDR1 SGHTA and CDR2 FQGNSA come from the germline V gene. J was trimmed by 6 bases and V by 2 bases; bases with no gene match: 4. CDR3 coding DNA: TGTGCCAGCAGCTTACCGCTAGCGGGGGGCGATACGCAGTATTTT. Residues: CASSLPLAGGDTQYF.

This clonotype was counted a few times. V gene TRBV4-3 combines with J gene TRBJ2-2; 8 bases fit TRBD1. The CDR3 contains 16 residues. CDR1 and CDR2 from the germline V gene are LGHNA and YSLEER. The V segment lost 4 bases and the J segment 6 bases; nucleotides outside the gene matches: 10. DNA of the CDR3: TGCGCCAGCAGCCCTCGGCAGGGGGCGATTCCCGGGGAGCTGTTTTTT. Amino acids: CASSPRQGAIPGELFF.

CDR3 amino acids: CATRTSGEIQHDTDTQYF. In nucleotides, the CDR3 is TGTGCCACCCGGACTAGCGGGGAGATACAACATGACACAGATACGCAGTATTTT. The gene calls are TRBV6-2 or TRBV6-3 and TRBJ2-3; 12 nucleotides match TRBD2. Germline CDR1 and CDR2: MNHEY and SVGEGT. The CDR3 is 18 amino acids. V shed 10 bases, J shed 2 bases, and the junction held 16 bases outside the gene matches.

This clonotype was counted ten times or more. The V and J genes are TRBV7-2 and TRBJ1-5; D not certain. The germline V gene encodes CDR1 SGHTA and CDR2 FQGNSA. Trimming took off 5 bases at V and 4 bases at J, with 15 bases between the two ends. The CDR3 covers 15 residues. DNA of the CDR3: TGTGCCAGCAGCCCATCGGTAGGGAGAAATCAGCCCCAGCATTTT. Translation: CASSPSVGRNQPQHF.

The gene calls are TRBV4-2 and TRBJ2-1; 11 bases are shared with TRBD2. CDR1 and CDR2 (germline): LGHNA, YNFKEQ. The V segment lost 0 bases and the J segment 2 bases; nucleotides outside the gene matches: 0. This CDR3 spans 16 amino acids. This chain's CDR3 is CASSQETSGAYNEQFF. The CDR3 DNA sequence: TGTGCCAGCAGCCAAGAGACTAGCGGGGCCTACAATGAGCAGTTCTTC.

V gene TRBV7-7 combines with J gene TRBJ2-1, with 9 bases identical to TRBD1. The CDR3 runs to 17 residues. Germline V gene data show CDR1 as SSHAT and CDR2 as FNYEAQ (reference sequence). Unmatched junction bases numbered 7, after V lost 4 bases and J lost 0 bases. As DNA, the CDR3 is TGTGCCAGCAGCTGGGGACAGGGCAGGAGCTCCTACAATGAGCAGTTCTTC. It codes for CASSWGQGRSSYNEQFF.

This clonotype occurred many times. The chain links TRBV29-1 to TRBJ2-4, with 12 bases matching TRBD2. Germline assignment: CDR1 SQVTM and CDR2 ANQGSEA. This CDR3 is built from 15 residues. J gave up 2 bases and V 6 bases, and 5 bases lay outside the gene matches. The CDR3 coding sequence is TGCAGCGTGCAAGGACTAGCGGGGTCCAAAAACATTCAGTACTTC. This gives the protein CSVQGLAGSKNIQYF.